These T cell receptor beta chains were read from a single sample in a study of T cells in Graves' hyperthyroidism and ophthalmopathy. TCRdb used MiXCR to reprocess the multiplex PCR reads, holding one entry per CDR3 protein. The repertoire holds about 480,000 distinct CDR3 sequences, with 20% to 25% as singletons. Sequencing used blood. All receptors come from a woman in her 70s with Graves' ophthalmopathy. Each CDR3 is given with its conserved first and last residue. D genes are given only for firm matches.

cdr3_length: 16; d_call: .; j_call: TRBJ2-2; v_call: TRBV6-2/TRBV6-3; cdr3_aa: CASSYSRGARTGELFF
cdr3_length: 16; d_call: TRBD2; j_call: TRBJ2-1; v_call: TRBV10-1; cdr3_aa: CASSESGRGDYNEQFF
cdr3_length: 15; d_call: TRBD1; j_call: TRBJ1-2; v_call: TRBV6-9; cdr3_aa: CASSSPTGINYGYTF
cdr3_length: 15; d_call: TRBD2; j_call: TRBJ2-7; v_call: TRBV7-8; cdr3_aa: CASSSGTSGKMQQYF
cdr3_length: 16; d_call: .; j_call: TRBJ1-1; v_call: TRBV3-1; cdr3_aa: CASSQDVLRGNTEAFF
cdr3_length: 17; d_call: .; j_call: TRBJ1-2; v_call: TRBV7-2; cdr3_aa: CASSLVSGPLLGYGYTF
cdr3_length: 12; d_call: .; j_call: TRBJ2-1; v_call: TRBV12-3/TRBV12-4; cdr3_aa: CASNDREDEQFF
cdr3_length: 12; d_call: TRBD1; j_call: TRBJ2-3; v_call: TRBV6-1; cdr3_aa: CASRDRGYTQYF
cdr3_length: 17; d_call: .; j_call: TRBJ2-3; v_call: TRBV3-1; cdr3_aa: CASSQVRTLTSTDTQYF
cdr3_length: 13; d_call: .; j_call: TRBJ2-1; v_call: TRBV6-1; cdr3_aa: CASSLKGGVEQFF
cdr3_length: 13; d_call: .; j_call: TRBJ1-1; v_call: TRBV6-1; cdr3_aa: CASSWRGNTEAFF
cdr3_length: 13; d_call: .; j_call: TRBJ1-5; v_call: TRBV6-1; cdr3_aa: CASSDTFNQPQHF
cdr3_length: 18; d_call: .; j_call: TRBJ1-5; v_call: TRBV28; cdr3_aa: CASSLALHEPYSNQPQHF
cdr3_length: 12; d_call: .; j_call: TRBJ1-2; v_call: TRBV29-1; cdr3_aa: CSVPAGGSGYTF
cdr3_length: 16; d_call: .; j_call: TRBJ1-6; v_call: TRBV12-3/TRBV12-4; cdr3_aa: CASRDGHAENSSPLHF
cdr3_length: 13; d_call: TRBD2; j_call: TRBJ2-1; v_call: TRBV20-1; cdr3_aa: CSLGGGAVNEQFF
cdr3_length: 16; d_call: TRBD2; j_call: TRBJ2-7; v_call: TRBV3-1; cdr3_aa: CASSPGSGRSPYEQYF
cdr3_length: 15; d_call: .; j_call: TRBJ2-1; v_call: TRBV5-5; cdr3_aa: CASSLLARETNEQFF
cdr3_length: 15; d_call: TRBD1; j_call: TRBJ2-7; v_call: TRBV4-1; cdr3_aa: CASSQGTARSYEQYF
cdr3_length: 14; d_call: TRBD1; j_call: TRBJ1-1; v_call: TRBV6-1; cdr3_aa: CASREDRRGTEAFF
cdr3_length: 18; d_call: TRBD1; j_call: TRBJ1-5; v_call: TRBV28; cdr3_aa: CASSAAGQGGIGNQPQHF
cdr3_length: 21; d_call: TRBD2; j_call: TRBJ2-7; v_call: TRBV20-1; cdr3_aa: CSARDRLPGLAVPRLVDEQYF
cdr3_length: 11; d_call: .; j_call: TRBJ2-3; v_call: TRBV28; cdr3_aa: CASSRLYTQYF
cdr3_length: 15; d_call: .; j_call: TRBJ2-1; v_call: TRBV7-2; cdr3_aa: CASSQGVGVYNEQFF
cdr3_length: 14; d_call: .; j_call: TRBJ1-5; v_call: TRBV27; cdr3_aa: CASRRYDSNQPQHF